Following are 29 T cell receptor beta chains from one sample sequenced in a study of OX40 agonist ivuxolimab in advanced cancers. Only in-frame clones appear in the TCRdb table, and some are missing; sequencing was by immunoSEQ multiplex PCR. The sample shows 55,000 to 80,000 clones, approximately 89% of them seen only once. Sample: CD4+ or CD8+ T cells sorted from blood, taken in a trial of the OX40 agonist ivuxolimab. The receptors were gathered from an adult with an advanced solid tumor such as melanoma, head and neck, liver or kidney cancer.

This clone was seen more than once but under ten times. The chain couples TRBV7-9 to TRBJ2-1; D call uncertain. CDR1 is SEHNR, CDR2 FQNEAQ, per germline (reference sequence). The CDR3 runs to 11 residues. Trimming took off 6 bases at V and 7 bases at J, with 7 bases between the two ends. CDR3 bases: TGTGCCAGCAGGGATTCTAATGAGCAGTTCTTC. Its protein is CASRDSNEQFF.

The gene calls are TRBV4-3 and TRBJ2-2; TRBD1 might be the D (5 bases). The CDR3 runs 15 residues. V lost 5 bases to trimming and J lost 4 bases, with 14 bases between them. The germline V gene encodes CDR1 LGHNA and CDR2 YSLEER. CDR3 coding DNA: TGCGCCAGCAGCGAACTGGGGCAGGGCACCGGGGAGCTGTTTTTT. This sequence encodes CASSELGQGTGELFF.

The chain employs TRBV10-2 and TRBJ1-1, with 7 bases lining up with TRBD1. The CDR3 runs 15 residues. J was trimmed by 0 bases and V by 6 bases; bases with no gene match: 7. Germline CDR1 reads WSHSY; CDR2 reads SAAADI. The CDR3 sequence is CASSRDSNMNTEAFF. Written as DNA, the CDR3 is TGCGCCAGCAGCCGGGACAGTAACATGAACACTGAAGCTTTCTTT.

The rearrangement links TRBV6-1 to TRBJ2-7; 9 bases agree with TRBD1. Germline assignment: CDR1 MNHNS and CDR2 SASEGT. The CDR3 is 14 residues long. V lost 7 bases and J lost 0; bases outside the gene matches: 4. The CDR3 sequence: CASKGQGDSYEQYF. The CDR3 DNA sequence: TGTGCCAGCAAGGGACAGGGAGACTCCTACGAGCAGTACTTC.

This clone has a handful of counts. V is TRBV6-5 and J is TRBJ1-2; D ambiguous. CDR1 is MNHEY and CDR2 is SVGAGI in the germline V gene. V was shortened by 5 bases and J by 4 bases, with 8 bases between the two germline ends. The CDR3 covers 12 residues. The CDR3, as DNA: TGTGCCAGCAGTGAACGGCTCTATGGCTACACCTTC. It codes for CASSERLYGYTF.

This chain joins TRBV4-2 and TRBJ1-4; 7 positions match TRBD1. From germline, CDR1 is LGHNA and CDR2 YNFKEQ. CDR3 size: 15 residues. Trimming took 0 bases from V and 5 from J; bases not matched to a gene: 3. CDR3 loop: CASSQENRGNEKLFF. The CDR3 DNA reads TGTGCCAGCAGCCAAGAAAACAGGGGAAATGAAAAACTGTTTTTT.

This chain joins TRBV5-1 and TRBJ2-3; D is perhaps TRBD1 or TRBD2 (6 bases each). Germline V gene lookup returns CDR1 SGHRS and CDR2 YFSETQ. CDR3 length equals 14 residues. The germline V and J ends were trimmed by 1 base and 3 bases, with 9 bases remaining between them. The CDR3 nucleotides read TGCGCCAGCAGCTTGAGGGGGGAAACAGATACGCAGTATTTT. Encoded protein: CASSLRGETDTQYF.

This chain links TRBV7-8 with TRBJ2-2; D is uncertain. Germline values: CDR1 SGHVS, CDR2 FQNEAQ. V dropped 4 bases and J dropped 1 base, with 10 bases sitting between them. This CDR3 is built from 15 residues. The CDR3 region is CASSSGSKNTGELFF. The CDR3 coding sequence is TGTGCCAGCAGCTCCGGGTCAAAGAACACCGGGGAGCTGTTTTTT.

V usage is TRBV7-2 and J usage is TRBJ2-1, with TRBD2 identical over 7 bases. V gave up 5 bases and J gave up 2 bases; unmatched junction bases: 6. The CDR3 is made up of 15 amino acids. CDR1 is SGHTA and CDR2 is FQGNSA in the germline V gene. The CDR3 reads CASSRGGGAYNEQFF. Written as DNA, the CDR3 is TGTGCCAGCAGCCGCGGGGGAGGGGCCTACAATGAGCAGTTCTTC.

This clone was seen only once. This chain uses TRBV27 with TRBJ2-3, with unresolved D. V lost 5 bases and J 4 bases, leaving 16 bases between the germline ends. This CDR3 spans 15 amino acids. CDR1 and CDR2 from the germline V gene are MNHEY and SMNVEV (reference sequence). The CDR3 is CASSPLSWPPDTQYF. The CDR3 DNA follows: TGTGCCAGCAGTCCCCTCAGTTGGCCACCAGATACGCAGTATTTT.

The chain couples TRBV7-6 to TRBJ2-2, with D perhaps TRBD1 (7 bases). The CDR3 covers 15 residues. V lost 6 bases to trimming and J lost 0 bases, with 11 bases between them. Germline V gives CDR1 SGHVS, CDR2 FNYEAQ. CDR3 in amino acids: CASREGAANTGELFF. The CDR3 DNA is TGTGCCAGCAGGGAGGGGGCGGCGAACACCGGGGAGCTGTTTTTT.

The chain links TRBV5-6 to TRBJ2-1, with TRBD2 identical over 12 bases. After removal of 3 bases from V and 10 bases from J, the junction contained 5 bases not matched to a gene. The CDR3 is made up of 14 amino acids. The germline V gene encodes CDR1 SGHDT and CDR2 YYEEEE. The DNA for the CDR3 is TGTGCCAGCAGCTCACTAGCGGGAGGATACGAGCAGTTCTTC. Encoded protein: CASSSLAGGYEQFF.

The chain links TRBV7-9 to TRBJ2-1, with 7 bases lining up with TRBD2. Losses at the gene ends were 2 bases for V and 4 bases for J; bases not matched to a gene: 5. This CDR3 is built from 15 residues. Germline CDR1 and CDR2: SEHNR and FQNEAQ (reference sequence). CDR3 protein: CASSLILGGYNEQFF. The CDR3 DNA follows: TGTGCCAGCAGCTTAATTTTGGGGGGGTACAATGAGCAGTTCTTC.

This chain links TRBV6-1 with TRBJ2-1, with a weak D call TRBD2 (6 bases). V lost 5 bases, J lost 8 bases, and 13 bases lay in between. From germline, CDR1 is MNHNS and CDR2 SASEGT. The CDR3 is made up of 13 amino acids. CDR3 sequence (DNA): TGTGCCAGCAGTTGGAGGGCCTTGGATGAGCAGTTCTTC. Residues: CASSWRALDEQFF.

Comment on this clone: The junction departs from the called germline gene at one end, perhaps through a read error. The chain recombines TRBV5-1 with TRBJ2-6, with 7 bases aligning to TRBD2. The CDR3 is 14 amino acids. The germline CDR1 and CDR2 sequences are SGHRS and YFSETQ. The CDR3 region has the DNA TGCGCCAGCAGCTTGGAGGCGGGGGTCAACGTCCTGACTTTC. As protein: CASSLEAGVNVLTF.

This clone is labeled as medium-sized (0.01 to 0.1%). The CDR3 region has the DNA TGCAGCGTTGAGGACCCCGCCAACTATGGCTACACCTTC. Its protein is CSVEDPANYGYTF. The rearrangement joins TRBV29-1 to TRBJ1-2; D remains unclear. The CDR3 is 13 residues long. From germline, CDR1 is SQVTM and CDR2 ANQGSEA. Trimming took 3 bases from V and 2 from J, leaving 10 bases between them.

This rearrangement joins TRBV5-1 to TRBJ2-3; 8 positions match TRBD1. V shed 5 bases and J 2 bases; nucleotides not matched to a gene: 10. This CDR3 contains 16 residues. Germline CDR1 and CDR2: SGHRS and YFSETQ. The CDR3 region is CASSTQGQVNTDTQYF. Written as DNA, the CDR3 is TGCGCCAGCAGTACTCAGGGACAGGTTAACACAGATACGCAGTATTTT.

V is TRBV29-1 and J is TRBJ1-4, with D perhaps matching TRBD1 (5 bases). Looked up from germline, CDR1 is SQVTM and CDR2 is ANQGSEA. The CDR3 loop spans 13 amino acids. V shed 7 bases and J shed 0 bases, with 9 bases lying between them. CDR3 in DNA: TGCAGCGGGACACAGGCAACTAATGAAAAACTGTTTTTT. This translates into CSGTQATNEKLFF.

This chain connects TRBV5-1 to TRBJ2-5; D remains unclear. This CDR3 comprises 15 residues. Trimming shortened V by 4 bases and J by 1 base, and 14 bases separated the two germline ends. The germline V gene has CDR1 SGHRS and CDR2 YFSETQ. Written as DNA, the CDR3 is TGCGCCAGCAGCAAGGACCCGGTCCCCCAAGAGACCCAGTACTTC. It is translated as CASSKDPVPQETQYF.

V gene TRBV5-4 combines with J gene TRBJ1-1, with D unresolved. The germline gives CDR1 SGHNT, CDR2 YYREEE (reference sequence). V shed 0 bases and J shed 4 bases, with 13 bases lying between them. This CDR3 comprises 15 residues. The CDR3 protein is CASSLESGISTEAFF. CDR3 bases: TGTGCCAGCAGCTTGGAGTCAGGAATTTCCACTGAAGCTTTCTTT.

V usage is TRBV14 and J usage is TRBJ2-5; D is uncertain. Trimming removed 3 bases at V and 1 base at J, with 6 bases between. CDR3 length: 13 residues. CDR1 is SGHDN and CDR2 is FVKESK in the germline V gene. CDR3 coding DNA: TGTGCCAGCAGCCAGGCCCTCCAAGAGACCCAGTACTTC. As protein: CASSQALQETQYF.

The table lists this clone with a few counts. The rearrangement joins TRBV19 to TRBJ1-5; 10 nucleotides line up with TRBD1. The germline V gene has CDR1 LNHDA and CDR2 SQIVND (reference sequence). This CDR3 has 14 residues. J was trimmed by 7 bases and V by 2 bases; bases with no gene match: 2. The CDR3: CASSIMTGGQPQHF. CDR3 nucleotide sequence: TGTGCCAGTAGTATAATGACAGGGGGCCAGCCCCAGCATTTT.

This clone appeared once. CDR3 sequence (DNA): TGTGCCAGCAGCTTGGGTTTATTGGACTCCGGCTCCTACGAGCAGTACTTC. Translating it yields CASSLGLLDSGSYEQYF. The rearrangement uses TRBV7-9 and TRBJ2-7, with D perhaps TRBD2 (5 bases). This CDR3 is 17 amino acids long. The V and J ends lost 3 bases and 0 bases respectively, with 18 bases between them. The germline gives CDR1 SEHNR, CDR2 FQNEAQ (reference sequence).

This sequence joins TRBV5-1 and TRBJ2-5; the match to TRBD1 covers 7 bases. J gave up 0 bases and V 4 bases, and 6 bases lay outside the gene matches. Germline lookup yields CDR1 SGHRS and CDR2 YFSETQ. The CDR3 spans 15 residues. The CDR3 coding sequence is TGCGCCAGCAGCCCCCTGGGGACAGACCAAGAGACCCAGTACTTC. Amino acid sequence: CASSPLGTDQETQYF. The variable domain in full, completed from reference TRBV5-1 and TRBJ2-5, reads KAGVTQTPRYLIKTRGQQVTLSCSPISGHRSVSWYQQTPGQGLQFLFEYFSETQRNKGNFPGRFSGRQFSNSRSEMNVSTLELGDSALYLCASSPLGTDQETQYFGPGTRLLVL.

This sequence joins TRBV2 and TRBJ1-1; possible D gene TRBD1, 5 bases. In germline, CDR1 is SNHLY, CDR2 FYNNEI. This CDR3 has 13 residues. The V end lost 7 bases, the J end lost 4 bases, and 13 bases lay between the germline ends. The CDR3 DNA is TGTGCCAGCAATTTCAGGGAACGCACTGAAGCTTTCTTT. Translation gives CASNFRERTEAFF.

The rearrangement joins TRBV5-1 to TRBJ2-3; TRBD2 might be the D (6 bases). This CDR3 is 15 amino acids long. Trimming removed 3 bases from V and 2 bases from J, with 13 bases in between. Per germline, CDR1 SGHRS and CDR2 YFSETQ. In DNA form, the CDR3 reads TGCGCCAGCAGCTCAGGGACTGTGTTCACAGATACGCAGTATTTT. Protein sequence: CASSSGTVFTDTQYF.

The chain is built from TRBV6-5 and TRBJ2-1; tentatively, D is TRBD1 or TRBD2 (5 bases each). Germline values: CDR1 MNHEY, CDR2 SVGAGI. The CDR3 extends over 15 amino acids. Trimming left V 7 bases short and J 8 bases short, with 21 bases between. The CDR3 DNA reads as TGTGCCAGCACCTTTTCCGGGACCCGTGGGGATGAGCAGTTCTTC. Encoded protein: CASTFSGTRGDEQFF.

V is TRBV13 and J is TRBJ2-5; TRBD1 matches at 7 bases. This CDR3 region has 15 residues. The J segment lost 2 bases and the V segment lost 5 bases, leaving 8 bases of the junction unmatched. CDR1 is PRHDT, CDR2 FYEKMQ, per germline (reference sequence). CDR3 coding DNA: TGTGCCAGCAGCCTCACCCGGACAGGTCAAGAGACCCAGTACTTC. Translated, it gives CASSLTRTGQETQYF.

The chain combines TRBV6-1 with TRBJ1-2, with 7 bases fitting TRBD1. Trimming cost V 6 bases and J 5 bases; bases outside gene matches: 6. CDR3 length: 13 amino acids. Germline CDR1 reads MNHNS; CDR2 reads SASEGT. In nucleotides, the CDR3 is TGTGCCAGCAGACCCCCGGGACAGTATGGCTACACCTTC. Residues: CASRPPGQYGYTF.